This T cell receptor beta chain was captured by sequencing in a study of T cell changes during pregnancy in multiple sclerosis. V lost 4 bases, J lost 4 bases, and 5 bases stayed unmatched. The germline V gene has CDR1 SGHTA and CDR2 FQGTGA. The CDR3 spans 14 residues. Sequencing was performed with immunoSEQ multiplex PCR; in TCRdb, only in-frame clones are kept and a portion is missing. The sample shows 60,000 to 75,000 clones, roughly 92% of them seen only once. The J gene is TRBJ2-3, the V gene TRBV7-3; 7 bases agree with TRBD2. The specimen comprised peripheral blood, sampled in the second trimester of pregnancy. The receptor's source is a female donor with multiple sclerosis, enrolled in a pregnancy study. The chain's CDR3 is CASSSRRGADTQYF. CDR3 nucleotide sequence: TGTGCCAGCAGCTCTCGCCGGGGGGCAGATACGCAGTATTTT.